These 26 T cell receptor beta chains originate from one sample sequenced in a study of human T cells and chemical hapten exposure. TCRdb reprocessed the RACE reads via MiXCR and lists one record per CDR3 protein. This table has over 70,000 distinct CDR3 sequences, around 10% appearing once. Time point given: patch test 2, 6 weeks after DPC sensitization. This sample's treatment: therapeutic diphenylcyclopropenone sensitization with weekly scalp DPC. This specimen consisted of whole blood, obtained in connection with sensitization to the hapten diphenylcyclopropenone (DPC). The receptors were gathered from a man between 18 and 29 years old with alopecia areata. Some clones in this sample may be carry-over from other donors' samples.

This chain links TRBV19 with TRBJ2-5; TRBD1 aligns across 9 bases. Trimming cost V 3 bases and J 5 bases; bases outside gene matches: 4. CDR3 length: 14 residues. Germline V gene sequence: CDR1 LNHDA, CDR2 SQIVND (reference sequence). The CDR3 loop is CASSIGTGYETQYF. The CDR3 DNA reads as TGTGCCAGTAGTATCGGGACAGGGTACGAGACCCAGTACTTC.

This clonotype has ten or more counts. The chain uses TRBV4-1 and TRBJ2-1; D possibly uses TRBD1 or TRBD2 (5 bases each). This CDR3 is 15 amino acids long. From germline, CDR1 is MGHRA and CDR2 YSYEKL. V lost 2 bases and J 6 bases, leaving 14 bases between the germline ends. The CDR3 sequence is CASSQQGTLSNEQFF. The CDR3 coding sequence is TGCGCCAGCAGCCAACAAGGGACCCTCAGCAATGAGCAGTTCTTC.

This clonotype was seen ten or more times. V is TRBV11-3 and J is TRBJ2-1; D gene ambiguous. CDR3 size: 15 residues. Germline CDR1 reads SGHNT; CDR2 reads YENEEA. Trimming took off 0 bases at V and 0 bases at J, with 6 bases between the two ends. As DNA, the CDR3 is TGTGCCAGCAGCTTAGAGAGCATCTCCTACAATGAGCAGTTCTTC. As protein: CASSLESISYNEQFF. The variable domain in full, with the rest retrieved from reference TRBV11-3 and TRBJ2-1, is EAGVVQSPRYKIIEKKQPVAFWCNPISGHNTLYWYLQNLGQGPELLIRYENEEAVDDSQLPKDRFSAERLKGVDSTLKIQPAELGDSAVYLCASSLESISYNEQFFGPGTRLTVL.

V usage is TRBV28 and J usage is TRBJ1-1, with 7 bases aligning to TRBD1. Germline CDR1 MDHEN, CDR2 SYDVKM. CDR3 length: 15 residues. Trimming took 2 bases from V and 1 from J; bases not matched to a gene: 4. The CDR3 DNA reads TGTGCCAGCAGTTTAAACACAGGGGAGAACACTGAAGCTTTCTTT. This translates into CASSLNTGENTEAFF.

This clonotype was recorded at least ten times. The chain carries TRBV11-2 and TRBJ2-3; 9 nucleotides line up with TRBD2. Germline V gives CDR1 SGHAT, CDR2 FQNNGV. The CDR3 has 19 amino acids. The J segment lost 2 bases and the V segment lost 1 base, leaving 13 bases of the junction unmatched. The CDR3 region is CASSLVSSGAGGITDTQYF. The CDR3 nucleotides are TGTGCCAGCAGCTTAGTATCCTCGGGAGCGGGGGGAATCACAGATACGCAGTATTTT.

This chain links TRBV7-6 with TRBJ2-5, with 7 bases identical to TRBD1. This CDR3 has 16 residues. CDR1 and CDR2 from the germline V gene are SGHVS and FNYEAQ. Germline trimming cut 0 bases from V and 5 bases from J; bases unmatched to any gene: 9. The CDR3 is CASSLATGVFGETQYF. As DNA, the CDR3 is TGTGCCAGCAGCTTAGCTACAGGGGTATTTGGGGAGACCCAGTACTTC. Based on the CDR3 plus reference TRBV7-6 and TRBJ2-5, the full variable domain is GAGVSQSPRYKVTKRGQDVALRCDPISGHVSLYWYRQALGQGPEFLTYFNYEAQQDKSGLPNDRFSAERPEGSISTLTIQRTEQRDSAMYRCASSLATGVFGETQYFGPGTRLLVL.

The chain is built from TRBV20-1 and TRBJ1-2; D is unclear. The germline gives CDR1 DFQATT, CDR2 SNEGSKA (reference sequence). Trimming took off 3 bases at V and 4 bases at J, with 6 bases between the two ends. This CDR3 has 11 residues. The CDR3 protein is CSASSLYGYTF. CDR3 nucleotides: TGCAGTGCTAGCTCCCTCTATGGCTACACCTTC.

A few counts support this clonotype. This chain joins TRBV6-2 or TRBV6-3 and TRBJ2-7, with unresolved D. Germline V gives CDR1 MNHEY, CDR2 SVGEGT. There are 12 residues in the CDR3. V shed 5 bases and J shed 2 bases, with 7 bases lying between them. The CDR3 loop reads CASSGITYEQYV. For the CDR3, the DNA is TGTGCCAGCAGTGGCATTACCTACGAGCAGTACGTC.

This clonotype turned up a few times. The chain recombines TRBV10-3 with TRBJ2-2, with D possibly being TRBD1 or TRBD2 (5 bases each). Germline V gene sequence: CDR1 ENHRY, CDR2 SYGVKD. The CDR3 extends over 15 amino acids. V lost 4 bases to trimming and J lost 3 bases, with 12 bases between them. The CDR3: CAISGPRGDTGELFF. The CDR3 nucleotides are TGTGCCATCAGTGGCCCCCGGGGCGACACCGGGGAGCTGTTTTTT.

This chain links TRBV21-1 with TRBJ2-7; TRBD1 is the table's D call and was not checked against the DNA. TRBV21-1 is shown as a pseudogene. CDR3 length: 20 residues. The CDR3: CASSKALVEGRSLLLNEQYV. The CDR3, as DNA: TGTGCCAGCAGCAAAGCGCTAGTAGAGGGACGGTCCCTATTATTGAACGAGCAGTACGTC.

This clonotype was detected a few times. The CDR3: CASSQTKDGDTQYF. The DNA of the CDR3 is TGTGCCAGCAGCCAGACCAAGGACGGAGATACGCAGTATTTT. The chain has TRBV11-2 and TRBJ2-3, with D unclear. The CDR3 sequence is 14 residues long. Trimming took off 5 bases at V and 5 bases at J, with 14 bases between the two ends. Germline CDR1 SGHAT, CDR2 FQNNGV.

Ten or more counts support this clonotype. This chain connects TRBV18 to TRBJ2-6, with D possibly being TRBD1 (6 bases). The CDR3 is made up of 16 amino acids. The germline V gene encodes CDR1 KGHSH and CDR2 LQKENI. V lost 3 bases and J 1 base, leaving 10 bases between the germline ends. The chain's CDR3 is CASSPVTGSGANVLTF. As DNA, the CDR3 is TGTGCCAGCTCACCCGTGACAGGATCTGGGGCCAACGTCCTGACTTTC.

This clonotype was recorded many times. The genes are TRBV4-1 and TRBJ2-7; 7 bases map to TRBD1. The CDR3 sequence is 14 residues long. Germline-derived CDR1 and CDR2 are MGHRA and YSYEKL. The V and J ends lost 5 bases and 1 base, in that order; junction bases with no gene match: 5. The CDR3 DNA sequence: TGCGCCAGCAGCAAACCGGGACAGTCCTACGAGCAGTACTTC. It specifies CASSKPGQSYEQYF.

The table lists this clonotype with many counts. V usage is TRBV6-4 and J usage is TRBJ2-1, with no clear D. Trimming shortened V by 0 bases and J by 11 bases, and 8 bases separated the two germline ends. The CDR3 is 12 residues long. Per germline, CDR1 MRHNA and CDR2 SNTAGT. CDR3 loop: CASSDSSLKQFF. The CDR3, as DNA: TGTGCCAGCAGTGACTCAAGCCTTAAGCAGTTCTTC.

This clonotype was seen only a few times. The CDR3 nucleotides read TGTGCCAGCAGTAGAAGGGACAGGGGCAATCAGCCCCAGCATTTT. It translates to CASSRRDRGNQPQHF. The rearrangement links TRBV28 to TRBJ1-5; 9 bases match TRBD1. The length of the CDR3 is 15 residues. The germline gives CDR1 MDHEN, CDR2 SYDVKM. J gave up 2 bases and V 5 bases, and 4 bases lay outside the gene matches.

This clonotype was seen repeatedly, ten times or more. This chain joins TRBV5-6 and TRBJ2-7; D gene uncertain. The CDR3 is 15 residues long. V gave up 0 bases and J gave up 2 bases, with 12 bases separating them. Looked up from germline, CDR1 is SGHDT and CDR2 is YYEEEE. The CDR3 loop is CASSLEGKLTYEQYV. In nucleotides, the CDR3 is TGTGCCAGCAGCTTGGAGGGTAAGTTGACCTACGAGCAGTACGTC.

The CDR3 protein is CASSLAHRNYGYTF. In DNA, the CDR3 is TGTGCCAGCAGCTTAGCGCACAGGAACTATGGCTACACCTTC. The chain is built from TRBV11-2 and TRBJ1-2; the D gene is possibly TRBD1 (5 bases). This CDR3 spans 14 amino acids. Germline V lookup: CDR1 SGHAT, CDR2 FQNNGV. The germline V and J ends were trimmed by 1 base and 2 bases, with 8 bases remaining between them. Full variable domain (remainder filled in from reference TRBV11-2 and TRBJ1-2): EAGVAQSPRYKIIEKRQSVAFWCNPISGHATLYWYQQILGQGPKLLIQFQNNGVVDDSQLPKDRFSAERLKGVDSTLKIQPAKLEDSAVYLCASSLAHRNYGYTFGSGTRLTVV.

This clonotype has ten or more counts. The chain carries TRBV2 and TRBJ1-2; D is uncertain. Germline lookup yields CDR1 SNHLY and CDR2 FYNNEI. The CDR3 has 13 amino acids. V was pared by 3 bases and J by 4 bases, with 9 bases between. The CDR3 nucleotides are TGTGCCAGCAGTGACGGGGTTGGCTATGGCTACACCTTC. Protein sequence: CASSDGVGYGYTF.

The chain links TRBV6-1 to TRBJ2-7; D might be TRBD1 (6 bases). The CDR3 loop spans 15 amino acids. Trimming took off 7 bases at V and 0 bases at J, with 16 bases between the two ends. Germline-derived CDR1 and CDR2 are MNHNS and SASEGT. This chain's CDR3 is CASIPGAADSYEQYF. The CDR3 coding sequence is TGTGCCAGCATCCCAGGGGCAGCGGACTCCTACGAGCAGTACTTC.

This clonotype was picked up many times. The chain uses TRBV6-5 and TRBJ2-3, with 7 nucleotides matching TRBD2. The CDR3 runs 11 residues. V trimming: 6 bases; J trimming: 11 bases; junction bases outside the gene matches: 5. Germline V gene sequence: CDR1 MNHEY, CDR2 SVGAGI. CDR3 loop: CASSPGRGQYF. The DNA of the CDR3 is TGTGCCAGCAGCCCAGGGAGGGGGCAGTATTTT.

The V call is TRBV12-3 or TRBV12-4, the J call TRBJ2-5; the D is unclear. The V end lost 3 bases, the J end lost 5 bases, and 13 bases lay between the germline ends. CDR3 length: 14 amino acids. The CDR3 nucleotides are TGTGCCAGCAGTTTGGGAAGAGGATTTGAGACCCAGTACTTC. Protein: CASSLGRGFETQYF.

CDR3 sequence (DNA): TGTGCCAGCAGTTTTACAATGGCCCCCCAAGAGACCCAGTACTTC. It encodes CASSFTMAPQETQYF. V is TRBV28 and J is TRBJ2-5; no clear D. This CDR3 has 15 residues. CDR1 and CDR2 (germline): MDHEN, SYDVKM. V was cut by 3 bases and J by 1 base, with 12 bases left in between.

This chain uses TRBV27 with TRBJ2-3, with TRBD2 matching over 11 bases. Germline loops: CDR1 MNHEY, CDR2 SMNVEV (reference sequence). The CDR3 spans 17 residues. V was pared by 5 bases and J by 3 bases, with 10 bases of the junction left unmatched. The CDR3, as DNA: TGTGCCAGCAGTCTGTTAGGTAGCGGGGGGGTTACAGATACGCAGTATTTT. This translates into CASSLLGSGGVTDTQYF.

This clonotype has at least ten counts. CDR3 loop: CASSLEVAGNTGELFF. In DNA, the CDR3 is TGCGCCAGCAGCTTGGAGGTAGCGGGGAACACCGGGGAGCTGTTTTTT. The V and J genes are TRBV5-1 and TRBJ2-2; 7 bases agree with TRBD2. This CDR3 contains 16 residues. Germline CDR1 reads SGHRS; CDR2 reads YFSETQ. V shed 0 bases and J 1 base; nucleotides not matched to a gene: 3.

This clonotype is judged medium-sized. The chain is built from TRBV6-2 or TRBV6-3 and TRBJ1-5; D is possibly TRBD1 (5 bases). The CDR3 contains 16 residues. The V and J ends lost 2 bases and 1 base respectively, with 12 bases between them. Germline assignment: CDR1 MNHEY and CDR2 SVGEGT. CDR3 amino acids: CASSYQGTRSNQPQHF. CDR3 DNA: TGTGCCAGCAGTTACCAGGGAACGAGAAGCAATCAGCCCCAGCATTTT.

This rearrangement joins TRBV2 to TRBJ2-5; 7 bases are shared with TRBD1. This CDR3 has 15 amino acids. Trimming removed 3 bases from V and 5 bases from J; junction bases left unmatched: 9. Looked up from germline, CDR1 is SNHLY and CDR2 is FYNNEI. The CDR3 bases are TGTGCCAGCAGTGAGGGGACAGCAAGATGGGAGACCCAGTACTTC. Translated, it gives CASSEGTARWETQYF.